This TCR beta chain is drawn from a study of T cells in Graves' hyperthyroidism and ophthalmopathy. Amplified regions were TCR beta CDR3 sequences from RNA transcripts. In the first-round RT-PCR of the TCR CDR3, the HTBI primer set was used. TCRdb independently ran MiXCR on the multiplex PCR reads; one entry per CDR3 protein. Of approximately 600,000 distinct CDR3 sequences listed, 13% to 15% are singletons. The sample taken for sequencing was blood. The source of this sequence is a woman aged 18 to 35 with Graves' ophthalmopathy.

The CDR3 here is CSSGPGIIYNEQFF. The CDR3 nucleotides are TGCAGTTCTGGGCCCGGGATTATTTACAATGAGCAGTTCTTC. The chain has TRBV20-1 and TRBJ2-1, with TRBD2 as a possible D gene (5 bases). The length of the CDR3 is 14 residues. CDR1 is DFQATT and CDR2 is SNEGSKA in the germline V gene (reference sequence). Trimming left V 8 bases short and J 4 bases short, with 18 bases between.